The 22 T cell receptor beta chains below all came from one sample that was sequenced in a study of blood T cell repertoires in COVID-19 (dated by TCRdb to 2018 to 2021). The library was made by the immunoSEQ multiplex PCR assay. The table comes from immuneACCESS by way of TCRdb, which keeps in-frame sequences with V and J called. Part of the clones is missing from these tables; in studies checked, under half for an unresolved V gene and the rest for unknown reasons. The sample table lists tens of thousands of clones, 70% to 90% of them with a count of one. Roughly 13% of the sample is held by the ten biggest clonotypes. Input material: peripheral blood. The source of these receptors is a man aged 80 or over with acute or convalescent COVID-19.

The chain combines TRBV18 with TRBJ2-7, with a weak D call TRBD1 (6 bases). The germline V gene encodes CDR1 KGHSH and CDR2 LQKENI. CDR3 length: 15 amino acids. V was shortened by 6 bases and J by 3 bases, with 18 bases between the two germline ends. The CDR3 DNA sequence: TGTGCCAGCTCGCCTCAGGGGACCTTCGACTACGAGCAGTACTTC. It yields the protein CASSPQGTFDYEQYF.

The chain couples TRBV7-9 to TRBJ1-2; D is unclear. V was shortened by 1 base and J by 8 bases, with 8 bases between the two germline ends. Germline lookup yields CDR1 SEHNR and CDR2 FQNEAQ (reference sequence). This CDR3 has 12 residues. Here the CDR3 reads CASSLDMNGYTF. The CDR3 DNA reads as TGTGCCAGCAGCTTAGACATGAACGGCTACACCTTC.

V is TRBV7-2 and J is TRBJ1-2; 7 nucleotides align to TRBD1. The CDR3 loop spans 14 amino acids. The trim removed 0 bases at V and 3 bases at J, leaving 1 base unmatched. Per the germline V gene, CDR1 is SGHTA and CDR2 is FQGNSA. The CDR3 DNA reads TGTGCCAGCAGCTTAGCAGGGGGCGACTATGGCTACACCTTC. Amino acids: CASSLAGGDYGYTF.

The chain uses TRBV11-3 and TRBJ2-1; D is uncertain. The CDR3 is 13 residues long. Trimming removed 2 bases from V and 4 bases from J, with 6 bases in between. In germline, CDR1 is SGHNT, CDR2 YENEEA. CDR3 amino acids: CASSLNLYNEQFF. CDR3 bases: TGTGCCAGCAGCTTAAACTTGTACAATGAGCAGTTCTTC. The full variable domain, its missing parts supplied by reference TRBV11-3 and TRBJ2-1, is EAGVVQSPRYKIIEKKQPVAFWCNPISGHNTLYWYLQNLGQGPELLIRYENEEAVDDSQLPKDRFSAERLKGVDSTLKIQPAELGDSAVYLCASSLNLYNEQFFGPGTRLTVL.

This clone showed up just once. The V call is TRBV5-5, the J call TRBJ2-7; 9 bases are shared with TRBD2. The CDR3 length is 15 residues. Germline assignment: CDR1 SGHKS and CDR2 YYEKEE (reference sequence). Germline trimming cut 0 bases from V and 2 bases from J; bases unmatched to any gene: 3. CDR3 in DNA: TGTGCCAGCAGCTTGGCGGCGGGGGGGCCCTACGAGCAGTACTTC. Protein: CASSLAAGGPYEQYF.

The J gene is TRBJ2-3, the V gene TRBV5-4; 11 bases fit TRBD2. The trim removed 9 bases at V and 1 base at J, leaving 4 bases unmatched. CDR1 and CDR2 (germline): SGHNT, YYREEE (reference sequence). The CDR3 extends over 14 amino acids. CDR3 region: CAISTSGGTDTQYF. The CDR3, as DNA: TGTGCCATCTCGACTAGCGGGGGCACAGATACGCAGTATTTT.

The V gene is TRBV3-1 (or the pseudogene TRBV3-2), the J gene TRBJ2-2; 7 positions match TRBD1. Per germline, CDR1 LGHDT and CDR2 YNNKEL (reference sequence). V was pared by 1 base and J by 4 bases, with 3 bases of the junction left unmatched. CDR3 length: 15 residues. The CDR3 reads CASSQVSGGTGELFF. DNA for the CDR3: TGTGCCAGCAGCCAAGTCTCAGGGGGCACCGGGGAGCTGTTTTTT.

V gene TRBV9 combines with J gene TRBJ2-3; TRBD2 agrees at 12 bases. CDR1 and CDR2 from the germline V gene are SGDLS and YYNGEE. V gave up 4 bases and J gave up 2 bases; unmatched junction bases: 5. The CDR3 is 16 residues long. The CDR3: CASSFTSGGTTDTQYF. The DNA of the CDR3 is TGTGCCAGCAGCTTTACTAGCGGGGGGACCACAGATACGCAGTATTTT.

The genes are TRBV28 and TRBJ2-5; 9 bases map to TRBD1. Germline V lookup: CDR1 MDHEN, CDR2 SYDVKM. The CDR3 loop spans 15 amino acids. The V and J ends lost 3 bases and 6 bases, in that order; junction bases with no gene match: 8. The CDR3 nucleotides read TGTGCCAGCAGTTTTGACAGGGGGGGTGGACAGACCCAGTACTTC. Translation: CASSFDRGGGQTQYF.

The count of this clone is one. The chain is built from TRBV7-9 and TRBJ1-2, with 10 bases fitting TRBD1. CDR1 is SEHNR, CDR2 FQNEAQ, per germline (reference sequence). V was clipped by 5 bases and J by 6 bases; unmatched bases: 3. This CDR3 comprises 13 residues. CDR3 protein: CASSPGQGNGYTF. The CDR3 DNA follows: TGTGCCAGCAGCCCGGGACAGGGGAATGGCTACACCTTC.

The chain carries TRBV29-1 and TRBJ2-7, with 11 bases fitting TRBD1. Germline V gives CDR1 SQVTM, CDR2 ANQGSEA. V lost 7 bases, J lost 3 bases, and 5 bases stayed unmatched. This CDR3 comprises 13 residues. CDR3 sequence: CSARDRGDYEQYF. The CDR3 coding sequence is TGCAGCGCCAGGGACAGGGGGGACTACGAGCAGTACTTC.

The chain employs TRBV6-1 and TRBJ2-3, with 9 bases lining up with TRBD2. CDR3 length equals 14 residues. CDR1 is MNHNS and CDR2 is SASEGT in the germline V gene. With V trimmed by 3 bases and J by 3 bases, 1 base remained unmatched. The CDR3 DNA follows: TGTGCCAGCAGTGAGGCGGGGGGGACAGATACGCAGTATTTT. Translating it yields CASSEAGGTDTQYF.

On this clone itself: The germline gene is not matched at one end of the junction; a read error may be the cause. The rearrangement joins TRBV5-1 to TRBJ1-6, with D perhaps matching TRBD1 (5 bases). The germline V gene encodes CDR1 SGHRS and CDR2 YFSETQ. The CDR3 runs 12 residues. Here the CDR3 reads CASSWDGRDYSF. DNA of the CDR3: TGCGCCAGCAGCTGGGACGGTAGGGACTATTCGTTT.

DNA of the CDR3: TGTGCCAGCAGCCATGGACAGGCTGAAGCTTTCTTT. As protein: CASSHGQAEAFF. The V and J genes are TRBV16 and TRBJ1-1, with 7 bases aligning to TRBD1. The ends lost 3 bases at V and 6 bases at J; junction bases unmatched: 1. The CDR3 consists of 12 residues. Germline V gene data show CDR1 as KGHSY and CDR2 as FQNENV.

This clone was counted once. The chain joins TRBV25-1 to TRBJ1-6; D possibly corresponds to TRBD1 (5 bases). The V gene's germline CDR1 is MGHDK and CDR2 SYGVNS. The CDR3 totals 15 residues. Trimming pared 6 bases from V and 7 bases from J, leaving 16 bases between. CDR3 DNA sequence: TGTGCCAGCAGCAAGAGCAGGGTAGACAATTCACCCCTCCACTTT. Translated: CASSKSRVDNSPLHF.

The rearrangement joins TRBV6-5 to TRBJ1-1; no firm D call. Germline loops: CDR1 MNHEY, CDR2 SVGAGI. Trimming removed 6 bases at V and 5 bases at J, with 19 bases between. CDR3 size: 15 residues. CDR3 DNA: TGTGCCAGCAGACGGCGAGGGCGAATTTATACTGAAGCTTTCTTT. Translated: CASRRRGRIYTEAFF.

The gene calls are TRBV5-1 and TRBJ1-2; 7 bases fit TRBD1. Unmatched junction bases numbered 12, after V lost 4 bases and J lost 6 bases. The V gene's germline CDR1 is SGHRS and CDR2 YFSETQ. The CDR3 spans 15 residues. CDR3 protein: CASSPRPGQLDGYTF. The CDR3, as DNA: TGCGCCAGCAGCCCACGCCCGGGACAGCTAGATGGCTACACCTTC.

The rearrangement joins TRBV2 to TRBJ2-2; 10 positions match TRBD1. Germline CDR1 SNHLY, CDR2 FYNNEI. With 8 bases clipped from V and 7 bases from J, the junction kept 10 bases outside the gene matches. The CDR3 runs 15 residues. The chain's CDR3 is CASQPGTGAHGELFF. The CDR3 DNA sequence: TGTGCCAGCCAGCCTGGGACAGGGGCGCACGGGGAGCTGTTTTTT.

The chain has TRBV7-2 and TRBJ2-7, with D perhaps TRBD2 (5 bases). The CDR3 extends over 16 amino acids. The V gene lost 1 base and the J gene lost 1 base, with 14 bases spanning the gap. The V gene's germline CDR1 is SGHTA and CDR2 FQGNSA. DNA for the CDR3: TGTGCCAGCAGCTTAGGATTCGGTCCGGGGTCCTACGAGCAGTACTTC. Encoded protein: CASSLGFGPGSYEQYF.

The chain is built from TRBV5-1 and TRBJ2-3; D perhaps matches TRBD2 (7 bases). Germline V lookup: CDR1 SGHRS, CDR2 YFSETQ. The CDR3 has 15 amino acids. The V end was cut by 7 bases, the J end by 0 bases, with 15 bases between. In DNA, the CDR3 is TGCGCCAGCCTCCCGGGGGGCGCGAGCACAGATACGCAGTATTTT. Amino acid sequence: CASLPGGASTDTQYF. Full variable domain (remainder filled in from reference TRBV5-1 and TRBJ2-3): KAGVTQTPRYLIKTRGQQVTLSCSPISGHRSVSWYQQTPGQGLQFLFEYFSETQRNKGNFPGRFSGRQFSNSRSEMNVSTLELGDSALYLCASLPGGASTDTQYFGPGTRLTVL.

The V call is TRBV7-9, the J call TRBJ1-2; 7 bases line up with TRBD1. With V trimmed by 3 bases and J by 2 bases, 6 bases remained unmatched. The CDR3 has 15 amino acids. Germline V lookup: CDR1 SEHNR, CDR2 FQNEAQ (reference sequence). DNA for the CDR3: TGTGCCAGCAGCTTTCCGGACAGGATGAACTATGGCTACACCTTC. It encodes CASSFPDRMNYGYTF.

V usage is TRBV7-3 and J usage is TRBJ2-2, with 7 bases aligning to TRBD1. Germline V gene data show CDR1 as SGHTA and CDR2 as FQGTGA. V shed 5 bases, J shed 3 bases, and the junction held 3 bases outside the gene matches. The CDR3 has 14 residues. In DNA form, the CDR3 reads TGTGCCAGCAGCCGGGACAGCTACACCGGGGAGCTGTTTTTT. As protein: CASSRDSYTGELFF.